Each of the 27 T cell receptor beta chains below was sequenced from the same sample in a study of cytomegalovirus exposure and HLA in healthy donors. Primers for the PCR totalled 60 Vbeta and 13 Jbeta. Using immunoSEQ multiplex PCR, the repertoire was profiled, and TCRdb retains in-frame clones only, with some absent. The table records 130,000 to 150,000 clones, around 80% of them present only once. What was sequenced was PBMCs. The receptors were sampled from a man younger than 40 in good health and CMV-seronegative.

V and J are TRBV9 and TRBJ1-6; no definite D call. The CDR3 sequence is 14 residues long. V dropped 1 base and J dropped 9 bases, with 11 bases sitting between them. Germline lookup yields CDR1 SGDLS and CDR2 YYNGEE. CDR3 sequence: CASSVRGTGSPLHF. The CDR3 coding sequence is TGTGCCAGCAGCGTACGGGGTACTGGTTCACCCCTCCACTTT.

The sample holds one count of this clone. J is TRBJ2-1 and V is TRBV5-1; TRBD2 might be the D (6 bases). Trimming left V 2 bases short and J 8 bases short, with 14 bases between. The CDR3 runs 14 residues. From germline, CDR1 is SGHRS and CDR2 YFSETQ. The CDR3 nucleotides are TGCGCCAGCAGCTTCCTCGGTGGAGGGGATGAGCAGTTCTTC. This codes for CASSFLGGGDEQFF.

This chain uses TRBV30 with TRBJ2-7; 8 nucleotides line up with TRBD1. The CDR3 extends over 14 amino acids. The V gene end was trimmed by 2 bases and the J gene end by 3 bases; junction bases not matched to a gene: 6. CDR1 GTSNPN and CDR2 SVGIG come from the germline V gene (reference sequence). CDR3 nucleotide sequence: TGTGCCTGGAGTTGGGGGACAGGTCTCTACGAGCAGTACTTC. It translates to CAWSWGTGLYEQYF.

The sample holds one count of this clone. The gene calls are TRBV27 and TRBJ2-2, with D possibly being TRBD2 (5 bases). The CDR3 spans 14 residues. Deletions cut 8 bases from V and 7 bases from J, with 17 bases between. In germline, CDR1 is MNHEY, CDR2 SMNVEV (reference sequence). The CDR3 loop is CASGSTWEFGELFF. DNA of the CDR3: TGTGCCAGCGGTAGTACCTGGGAGTTCGGGGAGCTGTTTTTT.

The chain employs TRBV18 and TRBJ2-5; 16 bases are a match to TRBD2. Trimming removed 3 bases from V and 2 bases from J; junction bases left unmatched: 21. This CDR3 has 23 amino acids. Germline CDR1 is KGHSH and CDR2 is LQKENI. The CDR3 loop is CASSPPTGTSGRASTRLQETQYF. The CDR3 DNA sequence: TGTGCCAGCTCACCTCCAACCGGGACTAGCGGGAGGGCTTCGACTCGACTTCAAGAGACCCAGTACTTC.

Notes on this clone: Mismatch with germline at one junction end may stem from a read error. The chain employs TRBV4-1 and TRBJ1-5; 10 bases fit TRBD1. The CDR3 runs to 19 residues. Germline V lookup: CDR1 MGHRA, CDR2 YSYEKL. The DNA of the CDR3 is TGCGCCAGCAGCCAAGAGTGGCCCCGGACAGGGGGTCGCAATCAGCCCCAGAATTTT. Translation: CASSQEWPRTGGRNQPQNF.

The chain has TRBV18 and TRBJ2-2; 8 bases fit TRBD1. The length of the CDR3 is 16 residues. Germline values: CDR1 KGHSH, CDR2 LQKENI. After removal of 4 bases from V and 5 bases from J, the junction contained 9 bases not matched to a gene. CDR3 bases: TGTGCCAGCTCACTTAGGACAGGGAGGAATACCGGGGAGCTGTTTTTT. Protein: CASSLRTGRNTGELFF.

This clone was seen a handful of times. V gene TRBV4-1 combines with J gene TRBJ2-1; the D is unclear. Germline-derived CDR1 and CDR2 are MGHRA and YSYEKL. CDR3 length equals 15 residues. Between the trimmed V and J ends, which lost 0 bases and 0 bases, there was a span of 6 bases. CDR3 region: CASSQEYFSYNEQFF. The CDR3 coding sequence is TGCGCCAGCAGCCAAGAATACTTCTCCTACAATGAGCAGTTCTTC.

The CDR3 DNA reads as TGTGCCAGCAGTGAGGCCGGGGTTGGAGCCAAAAACATTCAGTACTTC. This sequence encodes CASSEAGVGAKNIQYF. J is TRBJ2-4 and V is TRBV25-1, with a possible D match to TRBD2 (5 bases). Trimming took off 3 bases at V and 0 bases at J, with 12 bases between the two ends. Looked up from germline, CDR1 is MGHDK and CDR2 is SYGVNS. This CDR3 has 16 amino acids.

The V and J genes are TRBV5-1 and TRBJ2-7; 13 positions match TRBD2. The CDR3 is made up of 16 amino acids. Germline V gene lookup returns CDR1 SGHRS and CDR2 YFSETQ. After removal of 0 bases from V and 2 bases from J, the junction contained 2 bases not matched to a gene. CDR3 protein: CASSLVTSGRAYEQYF. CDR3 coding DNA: TGCGCCAGCAGCTTGGTAACTAGCGGGAGGGCCTACGAGCAGTACTTC.

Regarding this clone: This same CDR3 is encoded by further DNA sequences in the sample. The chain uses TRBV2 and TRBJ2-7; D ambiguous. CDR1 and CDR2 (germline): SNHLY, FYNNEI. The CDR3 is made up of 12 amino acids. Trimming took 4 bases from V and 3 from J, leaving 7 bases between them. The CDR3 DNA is TGTGCCAGCAGTGCATCTAGCTACGAGCAGTACTTC. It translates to CASSASSYEQYF.

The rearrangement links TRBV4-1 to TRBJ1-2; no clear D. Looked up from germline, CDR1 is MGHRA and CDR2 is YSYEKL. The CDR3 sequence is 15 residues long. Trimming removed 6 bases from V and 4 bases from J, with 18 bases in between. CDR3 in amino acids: CASRNTFGEPYGYTF. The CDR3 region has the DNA TGCGCCAGCAGGAACACCTTTGGGGAGCCCTATGGCTACACCTTC.

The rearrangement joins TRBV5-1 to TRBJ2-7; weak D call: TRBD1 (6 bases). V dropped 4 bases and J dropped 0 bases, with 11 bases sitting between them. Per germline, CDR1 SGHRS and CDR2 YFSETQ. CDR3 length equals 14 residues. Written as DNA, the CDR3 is TGCGCCAGCAGCCCCGGACAGAACTCCTACGAGCAGTACTTC. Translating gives CASSPGQNSYEQYF.

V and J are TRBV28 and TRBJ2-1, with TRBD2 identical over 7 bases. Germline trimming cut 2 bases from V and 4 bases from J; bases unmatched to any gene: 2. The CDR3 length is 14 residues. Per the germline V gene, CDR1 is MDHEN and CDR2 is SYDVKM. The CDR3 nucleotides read TGTGCCAGCAGTTTAGCGGGGGTTTACAATGAGCAGTTCTTC. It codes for CASSLAGVYNEQFF.

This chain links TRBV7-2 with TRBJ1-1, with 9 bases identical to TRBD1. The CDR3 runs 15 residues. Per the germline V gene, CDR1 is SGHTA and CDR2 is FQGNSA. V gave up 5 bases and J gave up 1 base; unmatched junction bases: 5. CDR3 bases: TGTGCCAGCAGCCTACAGGGGGCCGGGAACACTGAAGCTTTCTTT. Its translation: CASSLQGAGNTEAFF. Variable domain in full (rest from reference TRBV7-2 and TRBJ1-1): GAGVSQSPSNKVTEKGKDVELRCDPISGHTALYWYRQSLGQGLEFLIYFQGNSAPDKSGLPSDRFSAERTGGSVSTLTIQRTQQEDSAVYLCASSLQGAGNTEAFFGQGTRLTVV.

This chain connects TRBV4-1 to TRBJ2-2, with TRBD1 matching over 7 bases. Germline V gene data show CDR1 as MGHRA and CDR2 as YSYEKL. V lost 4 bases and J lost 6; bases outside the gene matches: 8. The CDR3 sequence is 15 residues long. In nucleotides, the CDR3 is TGCGCCAGCAGCCTTGGGACAGATTTTTCCGGGGAGCTGTTTTTT. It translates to CASSLGTDFSGELFF.

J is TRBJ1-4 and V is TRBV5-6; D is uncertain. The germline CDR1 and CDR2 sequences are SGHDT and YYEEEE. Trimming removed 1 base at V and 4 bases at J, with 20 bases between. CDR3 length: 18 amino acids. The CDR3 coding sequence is TGTGCCAGCAGCTTGACTGACGGGTGGAACGCGGATAATGAAAAACTGTTTTTT. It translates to CASSLTDGWNADNEKLFF.

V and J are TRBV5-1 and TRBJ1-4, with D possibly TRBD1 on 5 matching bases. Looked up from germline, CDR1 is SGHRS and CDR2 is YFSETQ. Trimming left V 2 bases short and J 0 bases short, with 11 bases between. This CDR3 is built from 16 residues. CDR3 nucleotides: TGCGCCAGCAGCTTAAGGGGCGGCACAACTAATGAAAAACTGTTTTTT. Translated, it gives CASSLRGGTTNEKLFF.

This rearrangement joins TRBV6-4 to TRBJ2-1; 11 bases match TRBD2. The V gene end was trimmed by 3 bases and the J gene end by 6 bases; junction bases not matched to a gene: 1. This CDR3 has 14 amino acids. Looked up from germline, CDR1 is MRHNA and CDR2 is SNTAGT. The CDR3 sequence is CASSETSGANEQFF. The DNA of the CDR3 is TGTGCCAGCAGTGAGACTAGCGGGGCCAATGAGCAGTTCTTC.

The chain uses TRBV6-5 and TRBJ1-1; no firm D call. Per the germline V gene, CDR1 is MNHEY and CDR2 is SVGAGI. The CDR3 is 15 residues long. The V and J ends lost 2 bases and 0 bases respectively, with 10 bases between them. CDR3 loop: CASSYEGGMNTEAFF. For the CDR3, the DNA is TGTGCCAGCAGTTACGAGGGAGGGATGAACACTGAAGCTTTCTTT.

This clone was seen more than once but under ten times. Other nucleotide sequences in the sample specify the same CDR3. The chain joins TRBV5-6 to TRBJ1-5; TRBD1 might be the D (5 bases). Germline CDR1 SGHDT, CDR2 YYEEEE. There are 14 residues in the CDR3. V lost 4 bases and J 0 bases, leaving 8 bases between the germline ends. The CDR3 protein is CASSRTGSNQPQHF. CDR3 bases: TGTGCCAGCAGCCGTACAGGTAGCAATCAGCCCCAGCATTTT.

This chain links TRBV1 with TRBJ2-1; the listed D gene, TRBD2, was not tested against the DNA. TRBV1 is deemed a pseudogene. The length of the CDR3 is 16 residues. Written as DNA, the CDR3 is TGCACCAGCAGCCAAAGGACTAAGGCTCAATACAATGAGCAGTTCTTC. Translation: CTSSQRTKAQYNEQFF.

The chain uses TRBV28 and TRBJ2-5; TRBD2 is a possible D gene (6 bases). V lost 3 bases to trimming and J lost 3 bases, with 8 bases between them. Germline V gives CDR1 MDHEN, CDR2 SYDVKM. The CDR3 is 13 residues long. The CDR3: CASSLREEETQYF. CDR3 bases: TGTGCCAGCAGTTTGCGGGAAGAAGAGACCCAGTACTTC.

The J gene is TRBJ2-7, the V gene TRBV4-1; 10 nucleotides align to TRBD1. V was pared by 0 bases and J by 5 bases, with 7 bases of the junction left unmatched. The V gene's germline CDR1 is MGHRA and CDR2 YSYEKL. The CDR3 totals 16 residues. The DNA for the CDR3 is TGCGCCAGCAGCCAAGATCTAGCGACAGGGGGCCACGAGCAGTACTTC. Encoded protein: CASSQDLATGGHEQYF.

Here the CDR3 reads CASSLGPLMEAFF. The DNA for the CDR3 is TGTGCCAGCAGTCTGGGCCCATTAATGGAAGCTTTCTTT. V usage is TRBV6-5 and J usage is TRBJ1-1, with no clear D. The CDR3 is made up of 13 amino acids. From germline, CDR1 is MNHEY and CDR2 SVGAGI. Trimming shortened V by 5 bases and J by 8 bases, and 15 bases separated the two germline ends.

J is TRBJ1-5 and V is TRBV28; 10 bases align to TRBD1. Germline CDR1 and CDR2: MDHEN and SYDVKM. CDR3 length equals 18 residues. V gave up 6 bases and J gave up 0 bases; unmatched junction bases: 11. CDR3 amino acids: CASRFTGTGDHSNQPQHF. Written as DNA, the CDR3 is TGTGCCAGCAGATTTACCGGGACAGGGGACCATAGCAATCAGCCCCAGCATTTT.

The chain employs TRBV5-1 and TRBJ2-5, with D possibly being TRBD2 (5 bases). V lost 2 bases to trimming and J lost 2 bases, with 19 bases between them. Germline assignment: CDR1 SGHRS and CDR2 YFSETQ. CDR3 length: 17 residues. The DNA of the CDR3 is TGCGCCAGCAGCTTTTTTCCCAGCGGAGCCACTCAAGAGACCCAGTACTTC. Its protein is CASSFFPSGATQETQYF.